One and the same sample provided the 30 T cell receptor beta chains below, sequenced in a study of CD8+CD57+ T cells in acquired aplastic anemia (dated by TCRdb to 2017 to 2018). The patients picked for sequencing were ones in whom flow cytometry had shown an expansion of CD8+CD57+ cells. Sequencing relied on an Illumina HiSeq 2000. TCR beta VDJ combination and CDR3 sequence profiling used genomic DNA as the template. TCRdb reprocessed the public reads (quality trimming at Q25 with fastp, clone calling with MiXCR) and kept in-frame beta chains. Entries are consolidated by CDR3 protein sequence, retaining the most common genes and DNA. In all, the sample holds hundreds of thousands of distinct CDR3 sequences, and about a third of those were seen once. The top ten hold 0.7% to 1% of the sample. Sequenced: sorted CD4+, CD8+, or CD8+CD57+ T cells (not recorded which) from PBMCs. These receptors all come from a human donor with aplastic anemia.

V gene TRBV7-2 combines with J gene TRBJ2-6, with D unresolved. V was trimmed by 10 bases and J by 0 bases, leaving 13 bases between them. CDR1 and CDR2 from the germline V gene are SGHTA and FQGNSA. This CDR3 has 15 residues. For the CDR3, the DNA is TGTGCCACCTCCCACGTAAGCTCTGGGGCCAACGTCCTGACTTTC. The encoded protein is CATSHVSSGANVLTF.

The rearrangement uses TRBV2 and TRBJ2-3, with TRBD2 matching over 13 bases. The J call is in doubt because the DNA end fits TRBJ2-1 better. This CDR3 comprises 14 residues. Germline loops: CDR1 SNHLY, CDR2 FYNNEI. The CDR3 nucleotides read TGTGCCAGCACCACGGGACTAGCGGGATCCGAGCAGTTCTTC. It codes for CASTTGLAGSEQFF.

The chain is built from TRBV20-1 and TRBJ2-7; TRBD2 matches at 10 bases. J gave up 3 bases and V 5 bases, and 4 bases lay outside the gene matches. Germline CDR1 DFQATT, CDR2 SNEGSKA (reference sequence). The length of the CDR3 is 13 residues. The CDR3: CSAQAGGGYEQYF. The CDR3 DNA reads TGCAGTGCTCAAGCGGGGGGGGGCTACGAGCAGTACTTC.

This clonotype occurred a few times. This sequence joins TRBV5-1 and TRBJ1-4, with D unclear. The V end was cut by 0 bases, the J end by 8 bases, with 8 bases between. Per the germline V gene, CDR1 is SGHRS and CDR2 is YFSETQ. The CDR3 extends over 13 amino acids. DNA for the CDR3: TGCGCCAGCAGCTTGGAGGTACGGGAAAAACTGTTTTTT. Encoded protein: CASSLEVREKLFF. Using reference TRBV5-1 and TRBJ1-4 for the parts outside the CDR3, the full variable domain is KAGVTQTPRYLIKTRGQQVTLSCSPISGHRSVSWYQQTPGQGLQFLFEYFSETQRNKGNFPGRFSGRQFSNSRSEMNVSTLELGDSALYLCASSLEVREKLFFGSGTQLSVL.

A note on this clonotype: With a much larger clone just one base away, this may be a read error. The chain links TRBV12-3 or TRBV12-4 to TRBJ1-5, with unresolved D. The CDR3 spans 12 residues. The CDR3 region has the DNA TGTGCCAGCAGTTTTATTGACCAGCTCCAGCATTTT. This encodes CASSFIDQLQHF.

There are many counts of this clonotype. The rearrangement joins TRBV25-1 to TRBJ2-1; TRBD1 agrees at 7 bases. The ends lost 3 bases at V and 9 bases at J; junction bases unmatched: 8. From germline, CDR1 is MGHDK and CDR2 SYGVNS. The CDR3 has 14 amino acids. The CDR3 coding sequence is TGTGCCAGCAGTGATACAGGGGCGGTAGGTGAGCAGTTCTTC. It yields the protein CASSDTGAVGEQFF.

This rearrangement joins TRBV5-1 to TRBJ2-5; 12 bases agree with TRBD2. The CDR3 length is 15 residues. The V and J ends lost 4 bases and 4 bases, in that order; junction bases with no gene match: 5. Germline-derived CDR1 and CDR2 are SGHRS and YFSETQ. The CDR3 nucleotides read TGCGCCAGCAGCAAGGGACTAGCGGGCACAGAGACCCAGTACTTC. Translating gives CASSKGLAGTETQYF.

This clonotype was found a few times. The chain has TRBV20-1 and TRBJ2-5; 9 bases are a match to TRBD2. V trimming: 6 bases; J trimming: 5 bases; junction bases outside the gene matches: 10. The V gene's germline CDR1 is DFQATT and CDR2 SNEGSKA (reference sequence). The CDR3 is 14 amino acids. For the CDR3, the DNA is TGCAGTGCCGTTCGAACGGGACTAGCTGAGACCCAGTACTTC. This gives the protein CSAVRTGLAETQYF.

J is TRBJ2-7 and V is TRBV10-3; either TRBD1 or TRBD2 may fit D (5 bases each). V dropped 4 bases and J dropped 2 bases, with 15 bases sitting between them. Germline values: CDR1 ENHRY, CDR2 SYGVKD. This CDR3 is built from 15 residues. The CDR3 loop reads CAISVKGDETYEQYF. As DNA, the CDR3 is TGTGCCATCAGTGTGAAAGGGGACGAGACCTACGAGCAGTACTTC.

This clonotype was counted at least ten times. The chain links TRBV20-1 to TRBJ1-3, with 7 bases that match TRBD1. Germline loops: CDR1 DFQATT, CDR2 SNEGSKA (reference sequence). This CDR3 has 13 residues. J was trimmed by 5 bases and V by 5 bases; bases with no gene match: 6. The CDR3 is CSAWDRGRNTIYF. In DNA, the CDR3 is TGCAGTGCTTGGGACAGAGGCAGAAACACCATATATTTT.

The chain employs TRBV29-1 and TRBJ1-2; 10 bases fit TRBD1. The V segment lost 5 bases and the J segment 4 bases; nucleotides outside the gene matches: 1. Germline assignment: CDR1 SQVTM and CDR2 ANQGSEA. The CDR3 runs 12 residues. For the CDR3, the DNA is TGCAGCGTTAGGACAGGGGGCTATGGCTACACCTTC. It is translated as CSVRTGGYGYTF.

This clonotype was observed at least ten times. The genes are TRBV10-3 and TRBJ2-6; D uncertain. The CDR3 runs 17 residues. V gave up 3 bases and J gave up 0 bases, with 12 bases separating them. Germline V lookup: CDR1 ENHRY, CDR2 SYGVKD. The CDR3 loop reads CAISDRTGPSGANVLTF. The CDR3 coding sequence is TGTGCCATCAGTGATAGGACCGGACCCTCTGGGGCCAACGTCCTGACTTTC.

This clonotype appeared once. CDR3 region: CASSGALRGELFF. The CDR3 DNA reads TGTGCCAGCAGTGGGGCCCTAAGAGGGGAGCTGTTTTTT. The V call is TRBV25-1, the J call TRBJ2-2; no clear D. Germline V gives CDR1 MGHDK, CDR2 SYGVNS. The CDR3 extends over 13 amino acids. With 4 bases removed from V and 8 bases from J, the gap between germline ends came to 11 bases.

The chain has TRBV5-4 and TRBJ2-3; unclear D gene. The germline V and J ends were trimmed by 5 bases and 8 bases, with 9 bases remaining between them. This CDR3 region has 11 residues. Germline loops: CDR1 SGHNT, CDR2 YYREEE (reference sequence). The CDR3 is CASSGVGTQYF. In DNA, the CDR3 is TGTGCCAGCAGTGGGGTCGGTACGCAGTATTTT.

This clonotype came up a few times. This sequence joins TRBV24-1 and TRBJ1-2; TRBD1 aligns across 7 bases. The CDR3 totals 13 residues. The ends lost 6 bases at V and 3 bases at J; junction bases unmatched: 3. Germline V lookup: CDR1 KGHDR, CDR2 SFDVKD. The CDR3 DNA sequence: TGTGCCACCAGTCGAACAGGGGACTATGGCTACACCTTC. Amino acid sequence: CATSRTGDYGYTF.

This clonotype was detected only a few times. The chain employs TRBV6-1 and TRBJ1-5, with D possibly matching TRBD1 (5 bases). From germline, CDR1 is MNHNS and CDR2 SASEGT. Trimming left V 7 bases short and J 5 bases short, with 9 bases between. The CDR3 loop spans 12 amino acids. The chain's CDR3 is CASIGEDQPQHF. The CDR3 DNA is TGTGCCAGCATAGGGGAAGATCAGCCCCAGCATTTT.

This clonotype occurred a few times. The chain uses TRBV5-1 and TRBJ2-7; D assignment may be TRBD1 or TRBD2 (5 bases each). Germline values: CDR1 SGHRS, CDR2 YFSETQ. This CDR3 has 17 amino acids. The ends were cut back, 4 bases at V and 0 bases at J, with 20 bases in the middle. The CDR3 nucleotides read TGCGCCAGCAGCGCCCCGAGGGGCAGACTCGACTCCTACGAGCAGTACTTC. Its translation is CASSAPRGRLDSYEQYF.

This clonotype has just a few counts. A much larger clonotype is one base distant, so this may be a read error. V and J are TRBV6-1 and TRBJ2-7; D is uncertain. V dropped 2 bases and J dropped 3 bases, with 5 bases sitting between them. The CDR3 spans 12 residues. CDR1 is MNHNS and CDR2 is SASEGT in the germline V gene. The CDR3 region is CASSEHSYEQYF. CDR3 in DNA: TGTGCCAGCAGTGAACACAGCTACGAGCAGTACTTC.

This clonotype was observed a handful of times. With a much larger clone just one base away, this may be a read error. The chain recombines TRBV7-3 with TRBJ1-2; D remains ambiguous. Germline V CDR1 and CDR2: SGHTA, FQGTGA. The CDR3 has 14 amino acids. The CDR3 nucleotides read TGTACCAGCAGCGCGAACTTACAGCTCTATGGCTACACCTTC. This gives the protein CTSSANLQLYGYTF.

V usage is TRBV10-3 and J usage is TRBJ2-3; the match to TRBD2 covers 11 bases. The CDR3 is 17 residues long. Trimming at V came to 2 bases and at J to 4 bases, leaving 8 bases not matched to a gene. The germline V gene has CDR1 ENHRY and CDR2 SYGVKD. CDR3: CAISERGLADYADTQYF. The CDR3 coding sequence is TGTGCCATCAGTGAGCGGGGACTAGCGGATTACGCAGATACGCAGTATTTT.

The gene calls are TRBV7-9 and TRBJ2-1; 12 bases are a match to TRBD2. Germline trimming cut 2 bases from V and 12 bases from J; bases unmatched to any gene: 11. In germline, CDR1 is SEHNR, CDR2 FQNEAQ (reference sequence). This CDR3 is built from 16 residues. CDR3 coding DNA: TGTGCCAGCAGCTTAACTAGCGGGAGGAGCACAGATACGCAGTTCTTC. It codes for CASSLTSGRSTDTQFF.

This clonotype showed up just a few times. The chain joins TRBV30 to TRBJ2-3; 8 nucleotides agree with TRBD2. The V segment lost 5 bases and the J segment 7 bases; nucleotides outside the gene matches: 5. The CDR3 contains 12 residues. Germline V CDR1 and CDR2: GTSNPN, SVGIG (reference sequence). The CDR3 region has the DNA TGTGCCTGGCTCGGGGGGGCGAATACGCAGTATTTT. The encoded protein is CAWLGGANTQYF.

This clonotype came up a few times. The chain uses TRBV2 and TRBJ2-2; 11 bases align to TRBD1. The germline V gene has CDR1 SNHLY and CDR2 FYNNEI. J lost 4 bases, V lost 6 bases, and 7 bases had no gene match. CDR3 length equals 16 residues. The CDR3 region has the DNA TGTGCCAGCAGGAAGGGGACAGGGGGTACCACCGGGGAGCTGTTTTTT. Encoded protein: CASRKGTGGTTGELFF.

In its sample, this clonotype was seen a few times. The chain is built from TRBV6-6 and TRBJ1-2, with D perhaps TRBD1 (5 bases). The CDR3 is 15 amino acids. Trimming stripped 0 bases from V and 0 bases from J, with 8 bases between. Germline assignment: CDR1 MNHNY and CDR2 SVGAGI (reference sequence). CDR3 DNA: TGTGCCAGCAGTTACTCCGCGGACACTAACTATGGCTACACCTTC. Its protein product is CASSYSADTNYGYTF.

The chain links TRBV12-3 or TRBV12-4 to TRBJ2-2; 10 bases are shared with TRBD1. The CDR3 consists of 14 residues. Unmatched junction bases numbered 5, after V lost 5 bases and J lost 8 bases. DNA for the CDR3: TGTGCCAGCAGTACCGGGACAGGGGTGGGGGAGCTGTTTTTT. Translation: CASSTGTGVGELFF.

This clonotype has only a few counts. This rearrangement joins TRBV6-5 to TRBJ2-3; D tentatively fits TRBD1 or TRBD2 (5 bases each). This CDR3 has 14 residues. The germline V gene encodes CDR1 MNHEY and CDR2 SVGAGI. The V and J ends lost 2 bases and 2 bases respectively, with 8 bases between them. CDR3 sequence reads: CASSYEGNTDTQYF. The CDR3 nucleotides read TGTGCCAGCAGTTACGAGGGGAACACAGATACGCAGTATTTT.

In its sample, this clonotype was seen a few times. This rearrangement joins TRBV27 to TRBJ1-2; D not certain. CDR1 MNHEY and CDR2 SMNVEV come from the germline V gene (reference sequence). The V and J ends lost 6 bases and 2 bases respectively, with 16 bases between them. The CDR3 runs to 15 residues. The DNA of the CDR3 is TGTGCCAGCAGCCGAGAAGGACGGATGAACTATGGCTACACCTTC. As protein: CASSREGRMNYGYTF.

This clonotype appeared many times. The J gene is TRBJ1-1, the V gene TRBV12-3 or TRBV12-4; D not resolved. The germline V and J ends were trimmed by 4 bases and 1 base, with 10 bases remaining between them. This CDR3 is built from 14 residues. Here the CDR3 DNA reads TGTGCCAGCAGTTACGCCCGGGGGAACACTGAAGCTTTCTTT. This codes for CASSYARGNTEAFF.

The chain has TRBV10-3 and TRBJ1-2; D remains ambiguous. The CDR3 totals 17 residues. V gave up 10 bases and J gave up 6 bases, with 30 bases separating them. Germline loops: CDR1 ENHRY, CDR2 SYGVKD. CDR3 amino acids: CASSHSSGGRPAHGYTF. CDR3 sequence (DNA): TGTGCCAGCAGCCACTCGTCCGGAGGCAGACCCGCTCATGGCTACACCTTC.

The chain combines TRBV24-1 with TRBJ1-5; 9 bases fit TRBD1. Unmatched junction bases numbered 5, after V lost 6 bases and J lost 6 bases. The CDR3 is made up of 14 amino acids. CDR1 and CDR2 from the germline V gene are KGHDR and SFDVKD. In nucleotides, the CDR3 is TGTGCCACCAGTTCGAAACAGGGGGCTCAGCCCCAGCATTTT. Encoded protein: CATSSKQGAQPQHF.